The T cell receptor (beta chain) described here comes from a study of control samples from healthy donors and cancer patients. Assay used: immunoSEQ multiplex PCR; TCRdb lists only in-frame clones, some missing. The profile covers tens of thousands of clones, with roughly 85% appearing a single time and roughly 5.1% taken by the ten largest. V shed 0 bases and J shed 0 bases, with 18 bases lying between them. CDR1 GTSNPN and CDR2 SVGIG come from the germline V gene (reference sequence). The CDR3 is made up of 18 amino acids. Source material: blood. V gene TRBV30 combines with J gene TRBJ1-5; D gene uncertain. The TCR sequence derives from a man aged 40-55 years in good health. This chain's CDR3 is CAWSVGRPSGYSNQPQHF. The CDR3 bases are TGTGCCTGGAGTGTCGGGCGCCCGAGCGGTTATAGCAATCAGCCCCAGCATTTT. Combining the CDR3 with reference TRBV30 and TRBJ1-5 gives the whole variable domain SQTIHQWPATLVQPVGSPLSLECTVEGTSNPNLYWYRQAAGRGLQLLFYSVGIGQISSEVPQNLSASRPQDRQFILSSKKLLLSDSGFYLCAWSVGRPSGYSNQPQHFGDGTRLSIL.